The 12 T cell receptor beta chains in this list originate from one sample, sequenced in a study of T cells in Graves' hyperthyroidism and ophthalmopathy. TCR beta CDR3 regions were amplified from RNA transcripts. The HTBI primer set was used in a first-round RT-PCR of the TCR CDR3. One entry per CDR3 protein, called by TCRdb with MiXCR from the multiplex PCR reads. The data hold about 700,000 distinct CDR3 sequences, with about 15% observed a single time. The source material was blood. The receptors were sampled from a woman aged 18-29 years with Graves' hyperthyroidism.

This clonotype showed up many times. The chain has TRBV7-9 and TRBJ2-3; no definite D call. Germline CDR1 is SEHNR and CDR2 is FQNEAQ (reference sequence). Between the trimmed V and J ends, which lost 3 bases and 0 bases, there was a span of 13 bases. The CDR3 length is 16 residues. CDR3 coding DNA: TGTGCCAGCAGCTTTAGAGACTGGGGAAGCACAGATACGCAGTATTTT. Its protein product is CASSFRDWGSTDTQYF.

This clonotype was seen ten or more times. This chain connects TRBV20-1 to TRBJ1-1; D unclear. V was shortened by 6 bases and J by 0 bases, with 14 bases between the two germline ends. CDR1 is DFQATT, CDR2 SNEGSKA, per germline (reference sequence). The CDR3 length is 14 residues. The chain's CDR3 is CSAQAGMMNTEAFF. The CDR3 coding sequence is TGCAGTGCCCAAGCGGGGATGATGAACACTGAAGCTTTCTTT.

V and J are TRBV27 and TRBJ2-2, with 9 bases matching TRBD2. Per the germline V gene, CDR1 is MNHEY and CDR2 is SMNVEV (reference sequence). With V trimmed by 6 bases and J by 6 bases, 14 bases remained unmatched. CDR3 length: 17 residues. CDR3 in DNA: TGTGCCAGCAGCCCTCCTCTACTAGCGGGCGGGGCCGGGGAGCTGTTTTTT. Its protein product is CASSPPLLAGGAGELFF.

The chain employs TRBV6-1 and TRBJ2-7; 14 nucleotides line up with TRBD2. Per the germline V gene, CDR1 is MNHNS and CDR2 is SASEGT. V gave up 5 bases and J gave up 7 bases; unmatched junction bases: 4. The CDR3 length is 14 residues. In DNA, the CDR3 is TGTGCCAGCAGTACCGGGACTAGCGGGAGAGAGCAGTACTTC. Protein: CASSTGTSGREQYF.

This clonotype appeared a few times. The CDR3 bases are TGTGCCAGCAGCTTGGGACAGGCCAATTCACCCCTCCACTTT. Amino acids: CASSLGQANSPLHF. The chain has TRBV5-8 and TRBJ1-6, with D perhaps TRBD1 (6 bases). Germline lookup yields CDR1 SGHTS and CDR2 YDEGEE. The CDR3 sequence is 14 residues long. V lost 0 bases and J 7 bases, leaving 8 bases between the germline ends.

Remarks on this clonotype: A clone one base away is much larger, so this may be a read error. The chain has TRBV12-3 or TRBV12-4 and TRBJ2-3; no definite D call. V lost 3 bases and J 5 bases, leaving 9 bases between the germline ends. This CDR3 contains 13 residues. Written as DNA, the CDR3 is TGTGCCAGCAGTTTGTGGTTTAGAGATACGCAGTATTTT. It codes for CASSLWFRDTQYF.

This clonotype occurred many times. J is TRBJ2-7 and V is TRBV12-3 or TRBV12-4; D uncertain. The CDR3 runs to 13 residues. V was shortened by 8 bases and J by 0 bases, with 11 bases between the two germline ends. CDR3 nucleotides: TGTGCCAGCGGTAAGAGGAGCTCCTACGAGCAGTACTTC. Protein product: CASGKRSSYEQYF.

The rearrangement links TRBV5-4 to TRBJ2-5; 9 bases align to TRBD1. Trimming removed 6 bases from V and 3 bases from J; junction bases left unmatched: 15. Germline V gene lookup returns CDR1 SGHNT and CDR2 YYREEE (reference sequence). This CDR3 is 17 amino acids long. The CDR3 nucleotides read TGTGCCAGCATCCTCAAGGGACAGGGAAATTCAAAAGAGACCCAGTACTTC. Its translation: CASILKGQGNSKETQYF.

This clonotype has just a few counts. The V gene is TRBV15, the J gene TRBJ2-1, with TRBD2 matching 9 bases. This CDR3 contains 18 residues. CDR1 is LNHNV and CDR2 is YYDKDF in the germline V gene (reference sequence). V was clipped by 1 base and J by 6 bases; unmatched bases: 13. CDR3 nucleotide sequence: TGTGCCACCAGCAGAGTGAGGGAGGTAGCGGGAGAACCCAATGAGCAGTTCTTC. This codes for CATSRVREVAGEPNEQFF.

This clonotype appeared many times. V and J are TRBV11-2 and TRBJ2-7; 14 bases match TRBD2. CDR1 is SGHAT, CDR2 FQNNGV, per germline. This CDR3 region has 15 residues. Germline trimming cut 5 bases from V and 7 bases from J; bases unmatched to any gene: 7. The CDR3 is CASSPGLAGAGEQYF. In DNA form, the CDR3 reads TGTGCCAGCAGCCCGGGACTAGCGGGAGCGGGAGAGCAGTACTTC.

This clonotype turned up a few times. The chain has TRBV6-2 or TRBV6-3 and TRBJ2-1, with D possibly being TRBD2 (5 bases). Trimming pared 6 bases from V and 5 bases from J, leaving 14 bases between. Germline V lookup: CDR1 MNHEY, CDR2 SVGEGT. The CDR3 extends over 14 amino acids. CDR3 sequence (DNA): TGTGCCAGCAGACCCTCCGGAGCGGACAATGAGCAGTTCTTC. It translates to CASRPSGADNEQFF.

This clonotype was detected only once. The chain uses TRBV6-2 or TRBV6-3 and TRBJ1-3, with D perhaps matching TRBD1 (6 bases). This CDR3 spans 15 amino acids. From germline, CDR1 is MNHEY and CDR2 SVGEGT. Trimming left V 4 bases short and J 0 bases short, with 10 bases between. CDR3: CASSSGTYSGNTIYF. The CDR3 nucleotides read TGTGCCAGCAGTTCGGGGACATACTCTGGAAACACCATATATTTT.